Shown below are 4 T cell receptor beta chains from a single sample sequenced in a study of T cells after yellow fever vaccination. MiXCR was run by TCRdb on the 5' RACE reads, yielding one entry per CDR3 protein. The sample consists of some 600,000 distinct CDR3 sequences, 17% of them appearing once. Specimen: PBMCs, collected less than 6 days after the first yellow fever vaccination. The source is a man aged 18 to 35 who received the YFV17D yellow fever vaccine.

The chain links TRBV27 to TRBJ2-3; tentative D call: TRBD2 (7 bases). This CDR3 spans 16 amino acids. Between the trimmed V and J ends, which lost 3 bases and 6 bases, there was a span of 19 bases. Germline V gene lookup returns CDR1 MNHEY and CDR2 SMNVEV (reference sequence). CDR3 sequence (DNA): TGTGCCAGCAGTTTGGGGGCCGGGGGGAGGAGGGATACGCAGTATTTT. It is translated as CASSLGAGGRRDTQYF.

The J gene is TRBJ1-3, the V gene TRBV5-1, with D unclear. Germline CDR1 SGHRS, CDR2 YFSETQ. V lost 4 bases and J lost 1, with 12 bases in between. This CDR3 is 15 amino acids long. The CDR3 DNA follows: TGCGCCAGCAGCCCAACCGCCGCATCTGGAAACACCATATATTTT. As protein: CASSPTAASGNTIYF. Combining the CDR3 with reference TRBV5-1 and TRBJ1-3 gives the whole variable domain KAGVTQTPRYLIKTRGQQVTLSCSPISGHRSVSWYQQTPGQGLQFLFEYFSETQRNKGNFPGRFSGRQFSNSRSEMNVSTLELGDSALYLCASSPTAASGNTIYFGEGSWLTVV.

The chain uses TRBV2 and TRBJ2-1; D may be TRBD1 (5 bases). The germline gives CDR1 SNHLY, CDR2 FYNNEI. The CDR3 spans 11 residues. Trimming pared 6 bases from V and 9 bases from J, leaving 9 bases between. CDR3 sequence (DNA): TGTGCCAGCAGCAGGGCCACTGAGCAGTTCTTC. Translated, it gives CASSRATEQFF.

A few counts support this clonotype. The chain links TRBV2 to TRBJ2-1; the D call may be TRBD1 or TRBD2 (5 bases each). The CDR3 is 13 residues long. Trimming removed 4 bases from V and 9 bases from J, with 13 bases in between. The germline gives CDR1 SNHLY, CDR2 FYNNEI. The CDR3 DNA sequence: TGTGCCAGCAGTGGTCAGGGCAGCGGTGAGCAGTTCTTC. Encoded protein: CASSGQGSGEQFF.